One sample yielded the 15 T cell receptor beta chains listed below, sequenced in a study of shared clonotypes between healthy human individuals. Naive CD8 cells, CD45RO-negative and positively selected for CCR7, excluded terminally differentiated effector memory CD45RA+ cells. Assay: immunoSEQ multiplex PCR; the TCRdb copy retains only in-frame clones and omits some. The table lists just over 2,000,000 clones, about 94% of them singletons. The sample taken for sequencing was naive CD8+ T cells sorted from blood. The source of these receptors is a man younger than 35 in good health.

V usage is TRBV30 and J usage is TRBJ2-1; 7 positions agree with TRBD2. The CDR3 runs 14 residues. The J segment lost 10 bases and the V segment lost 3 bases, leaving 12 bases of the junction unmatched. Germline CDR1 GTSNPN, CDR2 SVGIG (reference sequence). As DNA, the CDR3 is TGTGCCTGGAGGGGTATCGGGAGGCCCAACGAGCAGTTCTTC. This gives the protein CAWRGIGRPNEQFF. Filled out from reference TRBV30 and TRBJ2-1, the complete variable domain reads SQTIHQWPATLVQPVGSPLSLECTVEGTSNPNLYWYRQAAGRGLQLLFYSVGIGQISSEVPQNLSASRPQDRQFILSSKKLLLSDSGFYLCAWRGIGRPNEQFFGPGTRLTVL.

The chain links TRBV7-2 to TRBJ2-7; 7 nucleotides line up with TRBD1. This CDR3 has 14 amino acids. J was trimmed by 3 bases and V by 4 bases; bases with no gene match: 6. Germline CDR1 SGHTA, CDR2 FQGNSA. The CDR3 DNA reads TGTGCCAGCAGCTATAAAGGACAGGACTACGAGCAGTACTTC. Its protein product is CASSYKGQDYEQYF. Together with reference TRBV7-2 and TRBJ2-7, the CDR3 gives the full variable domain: GAGVSQSPSNKVTEKGKDVELRCDPISGHTALYWYRQSLGQGLEFLIYFQGNSAPDKSGLPSDRFSAERTGGSVSTLTIQRTQQEDSAVYLCASSYKGQDYEQYFGPGTRLTVT.

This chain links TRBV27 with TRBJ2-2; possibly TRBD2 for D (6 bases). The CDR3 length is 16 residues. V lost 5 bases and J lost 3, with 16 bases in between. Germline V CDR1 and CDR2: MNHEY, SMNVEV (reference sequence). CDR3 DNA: TGTGCCAGCAGTCCTATTGGAGGGCTTGACACCGGGGAGCTGTTTTTT. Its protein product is CASSPIGGLDTGELFF.

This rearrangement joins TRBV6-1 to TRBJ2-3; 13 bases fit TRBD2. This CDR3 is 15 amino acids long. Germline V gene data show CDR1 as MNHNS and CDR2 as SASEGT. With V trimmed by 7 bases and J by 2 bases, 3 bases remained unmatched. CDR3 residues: CASNGLAGDTDTQYF. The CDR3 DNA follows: TGTGCCAGCAATGGACTAGCGGGGGACACAGATACGCAGTATTTT.

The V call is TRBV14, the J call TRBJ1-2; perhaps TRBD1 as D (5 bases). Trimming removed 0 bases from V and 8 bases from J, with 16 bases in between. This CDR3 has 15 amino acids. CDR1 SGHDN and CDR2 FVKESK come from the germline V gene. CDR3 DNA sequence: TGTGCCAGCAGCCAAGATCTAGGGGAATTGCGGGGCTACACCTTC. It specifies CASSQDLGELRGYTF.

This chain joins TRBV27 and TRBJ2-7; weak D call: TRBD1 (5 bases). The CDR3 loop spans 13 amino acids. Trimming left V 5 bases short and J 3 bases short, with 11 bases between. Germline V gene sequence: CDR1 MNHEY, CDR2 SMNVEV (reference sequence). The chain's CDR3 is CASSINRFYEQYF. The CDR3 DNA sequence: TGTGCCAGCAGTATCAACAGGTTCTACGAGCAGTACTTC.

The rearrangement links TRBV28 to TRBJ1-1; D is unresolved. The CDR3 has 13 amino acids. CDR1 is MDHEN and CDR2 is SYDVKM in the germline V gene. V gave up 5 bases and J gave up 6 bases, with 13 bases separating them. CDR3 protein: CASSLDVGSEAFF. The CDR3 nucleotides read TGTGCCAGCAGTCTAGACGTCGGATCTGAAGCTTTCTTT. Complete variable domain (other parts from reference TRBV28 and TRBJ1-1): DVKVTQSSRYLVKRTGEKVFLECVQDMDHENMFWYRQDPGLGLRLIYFSYDVKMKEKGDIPEGYSVSREKKERFSLILESASTNQTSMYLCASSLDVGSEAFFGQGTRLTVV.

The CDR3 DNA reads as TGTGCCAGCAGTTTATTCCCTGGGGAGGATACGCAGTATTTT. It translates to CASSLFPGEDTQYF. The chain carries TRBV27 and TRBJ2-3; perhaps TRBD2 as D (5 bases). From germline, CDR1 is MNHEY and CDR2 SMNVEV (reference sequence). Trimming took off 1 base at V and 6 bases at J, with 11 bases between the two ends. The CDR3 is 14 amino acids.

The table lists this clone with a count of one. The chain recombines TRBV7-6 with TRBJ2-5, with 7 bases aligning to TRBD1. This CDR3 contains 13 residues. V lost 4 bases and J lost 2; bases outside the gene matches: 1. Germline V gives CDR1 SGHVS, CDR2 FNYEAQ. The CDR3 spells CASSWGQQETQYF. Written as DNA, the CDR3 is TGTGCCAGCAGCTGGGGACAGCAAGAGACCCAGTACTTC.

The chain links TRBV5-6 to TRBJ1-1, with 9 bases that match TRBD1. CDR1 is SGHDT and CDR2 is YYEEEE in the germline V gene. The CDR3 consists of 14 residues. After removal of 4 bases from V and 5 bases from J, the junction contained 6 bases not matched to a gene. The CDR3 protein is CASSPQDRGTEAFF. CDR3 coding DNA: TGTGCCAGCAGCCCCCAGGACAGGGGAACTGAAGCTTTCTTT.

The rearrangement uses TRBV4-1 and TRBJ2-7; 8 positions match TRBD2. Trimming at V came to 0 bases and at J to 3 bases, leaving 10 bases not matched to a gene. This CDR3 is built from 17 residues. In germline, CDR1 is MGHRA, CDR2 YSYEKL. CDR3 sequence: CASSQDLTSGGGYEQYF. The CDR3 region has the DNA TGCGCCAGCAGCCAAGATCTTACGAGCGGGGGAGGCTACGAGCAGTACTTC.

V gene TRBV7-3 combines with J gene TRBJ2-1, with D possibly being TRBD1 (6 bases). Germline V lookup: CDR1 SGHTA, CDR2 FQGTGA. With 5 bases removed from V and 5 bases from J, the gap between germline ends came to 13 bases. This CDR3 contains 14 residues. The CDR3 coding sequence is TGTGCCAGCAGCACCGACAGGTGGGACAATGAGCAGTTCTTC. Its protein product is CASSTDRWDNEQFF.

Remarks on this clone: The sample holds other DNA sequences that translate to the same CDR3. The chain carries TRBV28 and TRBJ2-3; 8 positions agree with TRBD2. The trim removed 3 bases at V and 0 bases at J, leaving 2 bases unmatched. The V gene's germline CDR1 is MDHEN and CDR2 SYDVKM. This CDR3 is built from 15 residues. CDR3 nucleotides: TGTGCCAGCAGTTTGTCGGGGGGGAGCACAGATACGCAGTATTTT. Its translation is CASSLSGGSTDTQYF.

CDR3 in amino acids: CASSPGTGNRAFF. DNA of the CDR3: TGCGCCAGCAGCCCGGGGACAGGGAATAGGGCTTTCTTT. The chain has TRBV4-1 and TRBJ1-1; the match to TRBD1 covers 9 bases. Trimming cost V 4 bases and J 11 bases; bases outside gene matches: 8. This CDR3 region has 13 residues. Germline values: CDR1 MGHRA, CDR2 YSYEKL.

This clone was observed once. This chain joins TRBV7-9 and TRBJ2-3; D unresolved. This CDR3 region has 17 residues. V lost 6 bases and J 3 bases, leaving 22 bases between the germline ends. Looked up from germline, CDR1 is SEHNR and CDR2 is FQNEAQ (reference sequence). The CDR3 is CASSITEFDIQTDTQYF. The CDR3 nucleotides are TGTGCCAGCAGTATCACTGAGTTTGACATCCAGACAGATACGCAGTATTTT.